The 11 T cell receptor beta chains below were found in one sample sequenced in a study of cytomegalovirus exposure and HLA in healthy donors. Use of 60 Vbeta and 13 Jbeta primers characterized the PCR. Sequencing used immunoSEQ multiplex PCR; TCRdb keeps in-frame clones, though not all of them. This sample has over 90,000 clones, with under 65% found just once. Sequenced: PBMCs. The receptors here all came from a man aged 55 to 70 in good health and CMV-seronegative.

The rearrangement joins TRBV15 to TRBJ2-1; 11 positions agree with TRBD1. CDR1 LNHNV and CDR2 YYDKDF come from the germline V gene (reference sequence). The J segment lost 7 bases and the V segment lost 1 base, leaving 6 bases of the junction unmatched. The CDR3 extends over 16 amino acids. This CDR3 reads CATSRVAGQGENEQFF. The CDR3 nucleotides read TGTGCCACCAGCAGAGTGGCGGGACAGGGGGAAAATGAGCAGTTCTTC.

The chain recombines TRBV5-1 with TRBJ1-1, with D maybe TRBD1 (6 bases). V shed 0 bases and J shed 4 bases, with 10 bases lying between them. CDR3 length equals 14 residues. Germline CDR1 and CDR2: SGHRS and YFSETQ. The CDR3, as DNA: TGCGCCAGCAGCTTGGGGGGAGGGGGCACTGAAGCTTTCTTT. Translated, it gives CASSLGGGGTEAFF.

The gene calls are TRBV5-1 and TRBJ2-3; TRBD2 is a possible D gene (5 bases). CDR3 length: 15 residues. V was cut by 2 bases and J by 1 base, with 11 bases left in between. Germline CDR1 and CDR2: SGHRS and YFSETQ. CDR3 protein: CASSLVGAGTDTQYF. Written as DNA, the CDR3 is TGCGCCAGCAGCTTAGTGGGAGCCGGCACAGATACGCAGTATTTT.

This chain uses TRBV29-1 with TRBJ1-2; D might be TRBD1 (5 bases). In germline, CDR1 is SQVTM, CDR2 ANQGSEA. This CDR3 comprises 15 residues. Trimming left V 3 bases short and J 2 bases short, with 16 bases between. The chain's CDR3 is CSVDSWDSRNYGYTF. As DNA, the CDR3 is TGCAGCGTTGACTCATGGGACTCCCGGAACTATGGCTACACCTTC.

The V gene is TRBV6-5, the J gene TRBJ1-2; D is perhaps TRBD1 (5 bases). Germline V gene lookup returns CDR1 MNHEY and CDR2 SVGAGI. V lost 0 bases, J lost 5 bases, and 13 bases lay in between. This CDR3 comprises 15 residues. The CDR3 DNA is TGTGCCAGCAGTTACTCGAAACAGGCCGCTTATGGCTACACCTTC. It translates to CASSYSKQAAYGYTF.

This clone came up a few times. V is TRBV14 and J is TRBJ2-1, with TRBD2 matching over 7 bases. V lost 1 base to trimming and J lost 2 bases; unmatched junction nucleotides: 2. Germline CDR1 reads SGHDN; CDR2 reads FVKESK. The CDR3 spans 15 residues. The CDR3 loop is CASSQGGGTYNEQFF. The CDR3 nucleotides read TGTGCCAGCAGCCAAGGGGGAGGGACCTACAATGAGCAGTTCTTC.

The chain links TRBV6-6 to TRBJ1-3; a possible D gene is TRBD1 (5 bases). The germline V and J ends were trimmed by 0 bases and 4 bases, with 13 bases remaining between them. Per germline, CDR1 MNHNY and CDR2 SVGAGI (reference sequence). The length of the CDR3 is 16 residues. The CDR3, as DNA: TGTGCCAGCAGTTACTCCAACCTAGGGGAAGGAAACACCATATATTTT. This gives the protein CASSYSNLGEGNTIYF.

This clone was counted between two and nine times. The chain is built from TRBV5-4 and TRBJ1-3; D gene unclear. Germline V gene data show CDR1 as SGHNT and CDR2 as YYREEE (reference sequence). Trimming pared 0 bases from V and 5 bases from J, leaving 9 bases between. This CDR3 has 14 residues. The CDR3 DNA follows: TGTGCCAGCAGCTTGGACGGGATTAGAAACACCATATATTTT. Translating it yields CASSLDGIRNTIYF.

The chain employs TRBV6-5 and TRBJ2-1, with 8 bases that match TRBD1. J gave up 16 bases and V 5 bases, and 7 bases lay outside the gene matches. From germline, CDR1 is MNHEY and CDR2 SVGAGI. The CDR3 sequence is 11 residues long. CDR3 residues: CASSQDRDLFF. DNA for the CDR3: TGTGCCAGCAGTCAGGACAGGGATCTCTTCTTC.

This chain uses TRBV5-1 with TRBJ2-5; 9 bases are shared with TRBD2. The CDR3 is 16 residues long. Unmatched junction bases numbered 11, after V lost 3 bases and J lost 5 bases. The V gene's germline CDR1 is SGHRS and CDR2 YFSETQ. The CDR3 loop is CASSSLVAGATETQYF. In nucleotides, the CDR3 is TGCGCCAGCAGCTCCCTGGTAGCGGGAGCGACGGAGACCCAGTACTTC.

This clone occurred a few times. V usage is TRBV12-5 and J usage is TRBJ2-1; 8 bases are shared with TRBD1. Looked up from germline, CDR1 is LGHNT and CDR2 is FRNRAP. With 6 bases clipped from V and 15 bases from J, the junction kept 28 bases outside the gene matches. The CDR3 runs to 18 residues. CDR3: CASGKEPRQGNNRRAGFF. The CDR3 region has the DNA TGTGCTAGTGGAAAAGAGCCAAGACAGGGGAACAATAGACGGGCGGGGTTCTTC.